Listed below are T cell receptor beta chains from one sample, sequenced in a study of CD8+CD57+ T cells in acquired aplastic anemia. From the reads, TCRdb called clonotypes with MiXCR, one entry per CDR3 protein. The sample shows around 430,000 distinct CDR3 sequences, around a third of them seen only once. Sequencing input: sorted CD4+, CD8+, or CD8+CD57+ T cells (not recorded which) from PBMCs. The receptors were gathered from a human donor with aplastic anemia. Both conserved end residues are trimmed from each CDR3. Fields, in order: V gene, clone size, CDR3 protein. Size is stated for part of the rows, as once, few or many counts, or as a class when the clone is expanded.

V gene: TRBV11-2
clone size: NA
CDR3 protein: ASSVRAGATNTEAF

V gene: TRBV2
clone size: NA
CDR3 protein: ASSWTSGDSYEQY

V gene: TRBV6-1
clone size: few
CDR3 protein: ASSEIGGQGSNQPQH

V gene: TRBV7-2
clone size: many
CDR3 protein: ASTSGGYYEQY

V gene: TRBV25-1
clone size: NA
CDR3 protein: ASSEVAGDGEQF

V gene: TRBV14
clone size: NA
CDR3 protein: ASSRNRAVANEQS

V gene: TRBV7-8
clone size: NA
CDR3 protein: ASSLEGQGNRPQH

V gene: TRBV20-1
clone size: many
CDR3 protein: SARGTLFTSPLH

V gene: TRBV4-2
clone size: many
CDR3 protein: ASSQEGTGLGYT

V gene: TRBV19
clone size: many
CDR3 protein: ASQRAVQETQY

V gene: TRBV6-1
clone size: few
CDR3 protein: ATDTAYEQY

V gene: TRBV29-1
clone size: NA
CDR3 protein: SVEGQVITDTQY

V gene: TRBV10-3
clone size: many
CDR3 protein: AISESGSTSVKDTQY

V gene: TRBV4-3
clone size: NA
CDR3 protein: ASSQDASRGKLF

V gene: TRBV7-9
clone size: many
CDR3 protein: ASSTDAYGYT

V gene: TRBV2
clone size: few
CDR3 protein: ASSLTGFDTEAF

V gene: TRBV15
clone size: few
CDR3 protein: ATSSSSTWTSPLH

V gene: TRBV20-1
clone size: many
CDR3 protein: SASPGLNSPLH

V gene: TRBV29-1
clone size: few
CDR3 protein: SQNRGQGDGYT

V gene: TRBV10-1
clone size: NA
CDR3 protein: ASSDIGTDIYEQY

V gene: TRBV25-1
clone size: NA
CDR3 protein: ASSDRASGYT

V gene: TRBV14
clone size: NA
CDR3 protein: ASSQGLASGEQF

V gene: TRBV10-1
clone size: many
CDR3 protein: ASSLTGRSNEQF

V gene: TRBV30
clone size: NA
CDR3 protein: AWSVRVGRIGYT

V gene: TRBV11-2
clone size: NA
CDR3 protein: ASARRSTHTDTQY

V gene: TRBV13
clone size: NA
CDR3 protein: ASSFTGGPDEQY

V gene: TRBV7-8
clone size: many
CDR3 protein: ASSEGQTNYGYT

V gene: TRBV29-1
clone size: NA
CDR3 protein: SVRQGMDTQY

V gene: TRBV5-1
clone size: many
CDR3 protein: ASSLDGMGYEQY

V gene: TRBV12-3/TRBV12-4
clone size: many
CDR3 protein: ASSFEPGMNTEAF

V gene: TRBV30
clone size: NA
CDR3 protein: AWSVLQLEDEQY

V gene: TRBV5-1
clone size: NA
CDR3 protein: ASSSKGGGRSTEAF

V gene: TRBV29-1
clone size: NA
CDR3 protein: SVMGQGEGDGYT

V gene: TRBV7-8
clone size: few
CDR3 protein: ASSLVRRISGANVLT

V gene: TRBV5-6
clone size: NA
CDR3 protein: ASSRTLGDSPLH

V gene: TRBV12-3/TRBV12-4
clone size: few
CDR3 protein: ASSLGDTGELF

V gene: TRBV25-1
clone size: NA
CDR3 protein: ASSLVLPDLYGYT

V gene: TRBV20-1
clone size: NA
CDR3 protein: SASKQGREQY

V gene: TRBV29-1
clone size: many
CDR3 protein: SVMKGNGELF

V gene: TRBV24-1
clone size: few
CDR3 protein: ASRSTGTGDNQPQH

V gene: TRBV20-1
clone size: few
CDR3 protein: SARAPGVNTEAF

V gene: TRBV20-1
clone size: NA
CDR3 protein: SALRVSPYNEQF

V gene: TRBV10-1
clone size: many
CDR3 protein: ASSAKGLSGNTIY

V gene: TRBV10-3
clone size: few
CDR3 protein: ASSYLPGLAGENEQY

V gene: TRBV7-2
clone size: NA
CDR3 protein: ASSPVATNEKLF

V gene: TRBV7-9
clone size: NA
CDR3 protein: ASSGVSNYGYT

V gene: TRBV15
clone size: NA
CDR3 protein: ATSRGDRATNEAF

V gene: TRBV9
clone size: NA
CDR3 protein: ASRVGTATEGLSLPYEQY

V gene: TRBV12-3/TRBV12-4
clone size: many
CDR3 protein: ASSRYSGETQY

V gene: TRBV2
clone size: many
CDR3 protein: ASTGTEHYEQY

V gene: TRBV5-8
clone size: NA
CDR3 protein: ASSVDRGGEKLF

V gene: TRBV2
clone size: NA
CDR3 protein: ASRRTSGPNEQF

V gene: TRBV2
clone size: many
CDR3 protein: ASSERSGYEQY

V gene: TRBV30
clone size: few
CDR3 protein: AWSVGHEQF

V gene: TRBV20-1
clone size: NA
CDR3 protein: MGGQGGTDTQY